This T cell receptor (beta chain) stems from a study of T cell responses to AZD1222 COVID-19 vaccine. The V end lost 3 bases, the J end lost 10 bases, and 15 bases lay between the germline ends. CDR3 size: 13 residues. TCRdb's copy holds only in-frame clones and misses some; the assay was immunoSEQ multiplex PCR. The table shows about 150,000 clones, with roughly 88% occurring only once. The chain joins TRBV12-3 or TRBV12-4 to TRBJ1-1, with no clear D. The material sequenced was peripheral blood, taken on day 0 of AZD1222 vaccination. The sequence derives from an adult in good health. The CDR3 loop reads CASSFLEGSGAFF. In nucleotides, the CDR3 is TGTGCCAGCAGTTTTCTAGAGGGAAGCGGAGCTTTCTTT.